This T cell receptor (beta chain) was obtained from a study of blood T cell repertoires in COVID-19. CDR3 length: 14 amino acids. Unmatched junction bases numbered 2, after V lost 2 bases and J lost 4 bases. Germline V gives CDR1 MGHRA, CDR2 YSYEKL. Method: immunoSEQ multiplex PCR; TCRdb's copy keeps in-frame clones and lacks some. Here the sample spans about 160,000 clones, 85% being singletons. This clone appeared once. This TCR was sampled from a human donor with acute or convalescent COVID-19. The donor label of this sample is uncertain. V usage is TRBV4-1 and J usage is TRBJ2-3; 8 nucleotides align to TRBD1. The source material was peripheral blood. The CDR3 region is CASSQPQGADTQYF. The CDR3 bases are TGCGCCAGCAGCCAACCACAGGGGGCAGATACGCAGTATTTT.